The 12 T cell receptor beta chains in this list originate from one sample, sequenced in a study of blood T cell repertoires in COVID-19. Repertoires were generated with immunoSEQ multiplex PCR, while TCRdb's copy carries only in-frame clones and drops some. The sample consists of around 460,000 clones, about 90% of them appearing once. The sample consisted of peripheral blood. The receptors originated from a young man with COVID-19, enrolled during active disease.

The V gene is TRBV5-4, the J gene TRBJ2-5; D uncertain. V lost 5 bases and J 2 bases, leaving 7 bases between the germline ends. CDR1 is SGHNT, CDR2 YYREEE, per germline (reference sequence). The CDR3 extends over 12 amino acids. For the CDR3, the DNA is TGTGCCAGCAGTGGGCAGCAAGAGACCCAGTACTTC. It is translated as CASSGQQETQYF.

CDR3 protein: CATSRGDSVDEQFF. The DNA for the CDR3 is TGTGCCACCAGCAGAGGGGACAGTGTGGATGAGCAGTTCTTC. This rearrangement joins TRBV15 to TRBJ2-1; 7 bases line up with TRBD1. Germline V CDR1 and CDR2: LNHNV, YYDKDF (reference sequence). CDR3 length: 14 residues. The junction had 5 bases not matched to a gene; V was cut back by 1 base and J by 8 bases.

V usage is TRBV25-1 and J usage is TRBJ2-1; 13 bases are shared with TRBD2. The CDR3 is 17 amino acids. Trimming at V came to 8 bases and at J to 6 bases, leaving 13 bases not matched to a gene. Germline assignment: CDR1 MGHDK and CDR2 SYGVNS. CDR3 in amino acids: CASARLAGGGKINEQFF. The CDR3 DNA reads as TGTGCCAGCGCTCGACTAGCGGGGGGAGGTAAGATCAATGAGCAGTTCTTC. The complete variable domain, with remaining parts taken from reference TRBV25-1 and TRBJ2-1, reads EADIYQTPRYLVIGTGKKITLECSQTMGHDKMYWYQQDPGMELHLIHYSYGVNSTEKGDLSSESTVSRIRTEHFPLTLESARPSHTSQYLCASARLAGGGKINEQFFGPGTRLTVL.

The CDR3: CASSYSADSNQPQHF. The CDR3, as DNA: TGTGCCAGCAGTTACTCGGCAGATAGCAATCAGCCCCAGCATTTT. The rearrangement joins TRBV6-5 to TRBJ1-5, with D uncertain. The CDR3 runs to 15 residues. Germline V gives CDR1 MNHEY, CDR2 SVGAGI. Trimming left V 0 bases short and J 0 bases short, with 6 bases between.

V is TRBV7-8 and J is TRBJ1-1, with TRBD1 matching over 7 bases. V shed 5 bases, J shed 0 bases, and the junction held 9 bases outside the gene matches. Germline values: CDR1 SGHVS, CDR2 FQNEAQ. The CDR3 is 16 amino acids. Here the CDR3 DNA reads TGTGCCAGCAGCCACCGCGACAGGGTTATGAACACTGAAGCTTTCTTT. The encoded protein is CASSHRDRVMNTEAFF.

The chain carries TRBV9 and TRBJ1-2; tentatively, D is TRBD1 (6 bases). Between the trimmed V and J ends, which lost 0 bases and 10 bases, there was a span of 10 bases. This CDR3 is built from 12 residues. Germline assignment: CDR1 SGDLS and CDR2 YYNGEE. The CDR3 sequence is CASSVAGGDYTF. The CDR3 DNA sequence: TGTGCCAGCAGCGTAGCGGGGGGCGACTACACCTTC. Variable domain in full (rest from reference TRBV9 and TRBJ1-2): DSGVTQTPKHLITATGQRVTLRCSPRSGDLSVYWYQQSLDQGLQFLIQYYNGEERAKGNILERFSAQQFPDLHSELNLSSLELGDSALYFCASSVAGGDYTFGSGTRLTVV.

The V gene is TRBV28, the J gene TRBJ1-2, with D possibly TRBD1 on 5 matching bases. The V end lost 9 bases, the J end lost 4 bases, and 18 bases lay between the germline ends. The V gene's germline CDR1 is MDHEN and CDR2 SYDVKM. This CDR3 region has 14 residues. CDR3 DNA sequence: TGTGCCAGTGTGCGCGGGGGTCTAATCTATGGCTACACCTTC. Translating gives CASVRGGLIYGYTF.

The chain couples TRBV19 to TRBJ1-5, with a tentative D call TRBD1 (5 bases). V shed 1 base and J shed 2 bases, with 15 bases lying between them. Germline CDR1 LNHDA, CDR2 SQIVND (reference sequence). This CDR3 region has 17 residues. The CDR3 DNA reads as TGTGCCAGTAGTATAGCCGGGGGGGGAGAGGGCAATCAGCCCCAGCATTTT. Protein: CASSIAGGGEGNQPQHF.

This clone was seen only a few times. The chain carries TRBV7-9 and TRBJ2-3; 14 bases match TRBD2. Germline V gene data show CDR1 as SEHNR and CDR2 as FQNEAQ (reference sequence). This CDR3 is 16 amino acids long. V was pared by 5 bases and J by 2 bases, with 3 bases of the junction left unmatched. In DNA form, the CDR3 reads TGTGCCAGCAGCGTGACTAGCGGGAGGGTCACAGATACGCAGTATTTT. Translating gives CASSVTSGRVTDTQYF.

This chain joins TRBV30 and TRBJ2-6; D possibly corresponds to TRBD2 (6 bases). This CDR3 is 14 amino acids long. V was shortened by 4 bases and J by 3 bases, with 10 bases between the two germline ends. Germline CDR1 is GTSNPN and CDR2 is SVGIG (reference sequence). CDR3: CAWIREYGANVLTF. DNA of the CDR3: TGTGCCTGGATTCGGGAGTATGGGGCCAACGTCCTGACTTTC.

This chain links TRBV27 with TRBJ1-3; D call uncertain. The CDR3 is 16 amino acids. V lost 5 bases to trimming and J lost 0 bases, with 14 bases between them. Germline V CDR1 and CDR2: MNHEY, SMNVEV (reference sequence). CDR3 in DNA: TGTGCCAGCAGTACCTCAAGACTGCTCTCTGGAAACACCATATATTTT. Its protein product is CASSTSRLLSGNTIYF.

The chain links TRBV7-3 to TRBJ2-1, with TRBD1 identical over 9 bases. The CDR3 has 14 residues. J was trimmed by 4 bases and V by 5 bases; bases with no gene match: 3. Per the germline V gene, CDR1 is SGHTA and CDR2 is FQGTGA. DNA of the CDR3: TGTGCCAGCAGCAGACAGGGGGGTTACAATGAGCAGTTCTTC. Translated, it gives CASSRQGGYNEQFF.